The source of this TCR beta chain is a study of T-cell memory formation after mild COVID-19. Study information: Largely donor-specific TCR clusters were found.

Germline V gene data show CDR1 as SEHNR and CDR2 as FQNEAQ (reference sequence). This CDR3 has 14 residues. Trimming shortened V by 7 bases and J by 3 bases, and 12 bases separated the two germline ends. Study results and caveats: Largely, contracting CD4+ clones fell within CM and EM, and contracting CD8+ clones within EMRA. There was a balanced CD4/CD8 profile in clones contracting day 15 to 85, and later expanders leaned CD4+.

One entry per CDR3 protein results from TCRdb running MiXCR on the 5' RACE reads. There are hundreds of thousands of distinct CDR3 sequences in the sample; over 20% occur only once, and around 12% lies in the top ten. As to this clonotype: Antigen unknown.

The sequencing input was PBMCs or a T cell subset sorted from them (not recorded which). This sequence originates from an adult woman who had mild COVID-19 (a few samples of this study predate the infection). Cell type and time point are not known. The chain joins TRBV7-9 to TRBJ1-4, with D uncertain. The chain's CDR3 is CASNALGSNEKLFF. CDR3 bases: TGTGCCAGCAATGCTCTCGGCTCTAATGAAAAACTGTTTTTT.